Below are 16 T cell receptor beta chains sequenced from a single sample in a study of shared clonotypes between healthy human individuals. The data were produced by immunoSEQ multiplex PCR, yet TCRdb's version contains in-frame clones alone and is incomplete. This sample has under 750,000 clones; approximately 77% occur once, and the top ten carry about 1.8%. The sample comprised memory CD4+ T cells sorted from blood. Subset given: CD45RA-negative fraction. Source of these receptors: a woman in her 30s in good health.

V gene TRBV11-3 combines with J gene TRBJ2-1, with D possibly TRBD2 on 6 matching bases. The germline V and J ends were trimmed by 5 bases and 8 bases, with 13 bases remaining between them. The CDR3 runs to 13 residues. Germline V gene data show CDR1 as SGHNT and CDR2 as YENEEA. The CDR3 loop reads CASSILRGHEQFF. The CDR3 nucleotides read TGTGCCAGCAGCATATTGCGGGGCCATGAGCAGTTCTTC.

As for this clone: Mismatch with germline at one junction end may stem from a read error. This chain joins TRBV19 and TRBJ1-5; D is uncertain. There are 13 residues in the CDR3. Germline V CDR1 and CDR2: LNHDA, SQIVND (reference sequence). The CDR3 is CASRPNGYQPQHF. In DNA form, the CDR3 reads TGTGCCAGTAGACCCAATGGGTATCAACCCCAGCATTTT.

The rearrangement uses TRBV27 and TRBJ1-1; D is undetermined. The CDR3 totals 15 residues. Germline lookup yields CDR1 MNHEY and CDR2 SMNVEV (reference sequence). Trimming shortened V by 4 bases and J by 3 bases, and 15 bases separated the two germline ends. Here the CDR3 reads CASSSGLGRDTEAFF. CDR3 DNA: TGTGCCAGCAGTTCGGGTTTGGGCCGGGACACTGAAGCTTTCTTT.

This clone was counted only a few times. Other nucleotide sequences from this sample produce the same CDR3. The V call is TRBV6-5, the J call TRBJ1-3; TRBD1 might be the D (5 bases). V was shortened by 5 bases and J by 0 bases, with 11 bases between the two germline ends. This CDR3 has 15 residues. CDR1 MNHEY and CDR2 SVGAGI come from the germline V gene. The CDR3: CASSGTGSSGNTIYF. As DNA, the CDR3 is TGTGCCAGCAGTGGGACCGGGAGCTCTGGAAACACCATATATTTT.

Here the CDR3 reads CASGTTLAGAPGTDTQYF. CDR3 DNA: TGTGCTAGTGGCACTACACTAGCGGGAGCGCCCGGCACAGATACGCAGTATTTT. The J gene is TRBJ2-3, the V gene TRBV12-5; 11 nucleotides align to TRBD2. The CDR3 loop spans 18 amino acids. Germline CDR1 LGHNT, CDR2 FRNRAP. Trimming at V came to 6 bases and at J to 1 base, leaving 12 bases not matched to a gene.

The rearrangement uses TRBV28 and TRBJ1-2; no reliable D call. Looked up from germline, CDR1 is MDHEN and CDR2 is SYDVKM. With 3 bases removed from V and 8 bases from J, the gap between germline ends came to 10 bases. The CDR3 has 12 amino acids. The CDR3, as DNA: TGTGCCAGCAGTTTCGGGGTAGGCGGCTACACCTTC. Residues: CASSFGVGGYTF.

The genes are TRBV6-5 and TRBJ1-5; 8 nucleotides align to TRBD1. The ends lost 7 bases at V and 4 bases at J; junction bases unmatched: 6. Germline assignment: CDR1 MNHEY and CDR2 SVGAGI. CDR3 length equals 14 residues. The CDR3 DNA sequence: TGTGCCAGCACCTCCAGGGGGCGGAATCAGCCCCAGCATTTT. Its protein product is CASTSRGRNQPQHF.

This clone was seen a single time. The chain recombines TRBV11-2 with TRBJ2-7, with 8 nucleotides matching TRBD2. Germline CDR1 SGHAT, CDR2 FQNNGV. J lost 2 bases, V lost 5 bases, and 11 bases had no gene match. CDR3 length equals 16 residues. CDR3 region: CASSRSRGSGAYEQYF. The CDR3 region has the DNA TGTGCCAGCAGCCGATCCCGGGGTAGCGGGGCCTACGAGCAGTACTTC.

This chain connects TRBV7-8 to TRBJ2-1; D remains unclear. Germline CDR1 reads SGHVS; CDR2 reads FQNEAQ. V was cut by 5 bases and J by 4 bases, with 15 bases left in between. The CDR3 totals 15 residues. CDR3 in amino acids: CASSPDSALYNEQFF. CDR3 DNA sequence: TGTGCCAGCAGCCCCGACTCCGCCCTATACAATGAGCAGTTCTTC.

This rearrangement joins TRBV7-2 to TRBJ1-1; D is ambiguous. With 2 bases removed from V and 0 bases from J, the gap between germline ends came to 10 bases. Per the germline V gene, CDR1 is SGHTA and CDR2 is FQGNSA. The CDR3 is 15 residues long. CDR3 region: CASSLSTGMNTEAFF. The CDR3 nucleotides are TGTGCCAGCAGCTTATCCACCGGGATGAACACTGAAGCTTTCTTT.

The V call is TRBV14, the J call TRBJ2-1; 10 bases are a match to TRBD2. Germline trimming cut 0 bases from V and 8 bases from J; bases unmatched to any gene: 7. CDR1 is SGHDN, CDR2 FVKESK, per germline. CDR3 length: 16 amino acids. The CDR3: CASSQDPSGSGDEQFF. The CDR3, as DNA: TGTGCCAGCAGCCAAGACCCTAGCGGGAGTGGGGATGAGCAGTTCTTC.

The V and J genes are TRBV19 and TRBJ1-2; the D gene is possibly TRBD1 (6 bases). V shed 5 bases and J shed 5 bases, with 24 bases lying between them. The germline gives CDR1 LNHDA, CDR2 SQIVND (reference sequence). This CDR3 region has 17 residues. The CDR3 DNA follows: TGTGCCAGTAGTGGGCGAGGGGGGAAGGATTCCGAATATGGCTACACCTTC. The encoded protein is CASSGRGGKDSEYGYTF.

This clone has a single count. This chain uses TRBV19 with TRBJ1-1, with a possible D match to TRBD1 (5 bases). The V end was cut by 4 bases, the J end by 0 bases, with 9 bases between. The germline CDR1 and CDR2 sequences are LNHDA and SQIVND (reference sequence). CDR3 length equals 14 residues. CDR3 sequence: CASSKGPMNTEAFF. CDR3 nucleotide sequence: TGTGCCAGTAGTAAGGGACCCATGAACACTGAAGCTTTCTTT.

V and J are TRBV7-2 and TRBJ1-5; D uncertain. With 4 bases removed from V and 7 bases from J, the gap between germline ends came to 8 bases. Germline V CDR1 and CDR2: SGHTA, FQGNSA. The CDR3 has 12 amino acids. The CDR3 loop is CASSSPLQPQHF. CDR3 in DNA: TGTGCCAGCAGCTCACCGCTGCAGCCCCAGCATTTT.

The V and J genes are TRBV5-1 and TRBJ2-7; 7 positions match TRBD2. Unmatched junction bases numbered 21, after V lost 3 bases and J lost 3 bases. From germline, CDR1 is SGHRS and CDR2 YFSETQ. The CDR3 consists of 19 residues. CDR3 nucleotides: TGCGCCAGCAGCTCCCGCCCGCTAGCGGCAGCCTCCAGTCGCTACGAGCAGTACTTC. Residues: CASSSRPLAAASSRYEQYF.

The chain combines TRBV5-1 with TRBJ2-7; D is possibly TRBD2 (6 bases). The CDR3 is made up of 15 amino acids. CDR1 SGHRS and CDR2 YFSETQ come from the germline V gene. The V end lost 0 bases, the J end lost 2 bases, and 12 bases lay between the germline ends. CDR3 nucleotide sequence: TGCGCCAGCAGCTTGGAAGTTAGCGGACCCTACGAGCAGTACTTC. Its translation: CASSLEVSGPYEQYF.